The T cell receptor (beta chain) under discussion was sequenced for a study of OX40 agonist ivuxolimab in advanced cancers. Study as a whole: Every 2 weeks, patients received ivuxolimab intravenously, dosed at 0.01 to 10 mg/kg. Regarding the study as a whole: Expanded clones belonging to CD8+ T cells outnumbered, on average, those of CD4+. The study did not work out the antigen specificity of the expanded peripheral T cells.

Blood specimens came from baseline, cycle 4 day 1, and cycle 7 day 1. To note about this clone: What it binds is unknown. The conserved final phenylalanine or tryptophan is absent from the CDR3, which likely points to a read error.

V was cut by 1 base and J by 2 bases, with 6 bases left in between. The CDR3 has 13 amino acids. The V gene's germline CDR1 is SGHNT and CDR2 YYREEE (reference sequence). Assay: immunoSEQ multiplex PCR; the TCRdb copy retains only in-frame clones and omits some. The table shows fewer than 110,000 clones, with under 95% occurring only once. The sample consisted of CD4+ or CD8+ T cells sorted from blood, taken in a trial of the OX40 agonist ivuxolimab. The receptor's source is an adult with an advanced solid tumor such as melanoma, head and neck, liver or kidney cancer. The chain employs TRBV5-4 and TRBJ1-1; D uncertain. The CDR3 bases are TGTGCCAGCAGCTTGTTGGCCAACACTGAAGCTTTCCTT. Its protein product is CASSLLANTEAFL.